This TCR beta chain was sequenced for a study of T cells in Graves' hyperthyroidism and ophthalmopathy. In its sample, this clonotype was seen many times. TCR beta CDR3 regions were amplified from RNA transcripts. TCR CDR3 underwent first-round RT-PCR with the HTBI primer set. TCRdb independently ran MiXCR on the multiplex PCR reads; one entry per CDR3 protein. Among 600,000 to 700,000 distinct CDR3 sequences listed, roughly 14% were seen once. Germline lookup yields CDR1 MDHEN and CDR2 SYDVKM. V trimming: 4 bases; J trimming: 2 bases; junction bases outside the gene matches: 5. The CDR3 spans 15 residues.

This receptor was obtained from a woman in her thirties or forties with Graves' ophthalmopathy. The genes are TRBV28 and TRBJ2-7, with 10 nucleotides matching TRBD2. The sample consisted of blood. The CDR3 sequence is CASSSPTSGPYEQYF. The CDR3 region has the DNA TGTGCCAGCAGTTCACCGACTAGCGGGCCCTACGAGCAGTACTTC.